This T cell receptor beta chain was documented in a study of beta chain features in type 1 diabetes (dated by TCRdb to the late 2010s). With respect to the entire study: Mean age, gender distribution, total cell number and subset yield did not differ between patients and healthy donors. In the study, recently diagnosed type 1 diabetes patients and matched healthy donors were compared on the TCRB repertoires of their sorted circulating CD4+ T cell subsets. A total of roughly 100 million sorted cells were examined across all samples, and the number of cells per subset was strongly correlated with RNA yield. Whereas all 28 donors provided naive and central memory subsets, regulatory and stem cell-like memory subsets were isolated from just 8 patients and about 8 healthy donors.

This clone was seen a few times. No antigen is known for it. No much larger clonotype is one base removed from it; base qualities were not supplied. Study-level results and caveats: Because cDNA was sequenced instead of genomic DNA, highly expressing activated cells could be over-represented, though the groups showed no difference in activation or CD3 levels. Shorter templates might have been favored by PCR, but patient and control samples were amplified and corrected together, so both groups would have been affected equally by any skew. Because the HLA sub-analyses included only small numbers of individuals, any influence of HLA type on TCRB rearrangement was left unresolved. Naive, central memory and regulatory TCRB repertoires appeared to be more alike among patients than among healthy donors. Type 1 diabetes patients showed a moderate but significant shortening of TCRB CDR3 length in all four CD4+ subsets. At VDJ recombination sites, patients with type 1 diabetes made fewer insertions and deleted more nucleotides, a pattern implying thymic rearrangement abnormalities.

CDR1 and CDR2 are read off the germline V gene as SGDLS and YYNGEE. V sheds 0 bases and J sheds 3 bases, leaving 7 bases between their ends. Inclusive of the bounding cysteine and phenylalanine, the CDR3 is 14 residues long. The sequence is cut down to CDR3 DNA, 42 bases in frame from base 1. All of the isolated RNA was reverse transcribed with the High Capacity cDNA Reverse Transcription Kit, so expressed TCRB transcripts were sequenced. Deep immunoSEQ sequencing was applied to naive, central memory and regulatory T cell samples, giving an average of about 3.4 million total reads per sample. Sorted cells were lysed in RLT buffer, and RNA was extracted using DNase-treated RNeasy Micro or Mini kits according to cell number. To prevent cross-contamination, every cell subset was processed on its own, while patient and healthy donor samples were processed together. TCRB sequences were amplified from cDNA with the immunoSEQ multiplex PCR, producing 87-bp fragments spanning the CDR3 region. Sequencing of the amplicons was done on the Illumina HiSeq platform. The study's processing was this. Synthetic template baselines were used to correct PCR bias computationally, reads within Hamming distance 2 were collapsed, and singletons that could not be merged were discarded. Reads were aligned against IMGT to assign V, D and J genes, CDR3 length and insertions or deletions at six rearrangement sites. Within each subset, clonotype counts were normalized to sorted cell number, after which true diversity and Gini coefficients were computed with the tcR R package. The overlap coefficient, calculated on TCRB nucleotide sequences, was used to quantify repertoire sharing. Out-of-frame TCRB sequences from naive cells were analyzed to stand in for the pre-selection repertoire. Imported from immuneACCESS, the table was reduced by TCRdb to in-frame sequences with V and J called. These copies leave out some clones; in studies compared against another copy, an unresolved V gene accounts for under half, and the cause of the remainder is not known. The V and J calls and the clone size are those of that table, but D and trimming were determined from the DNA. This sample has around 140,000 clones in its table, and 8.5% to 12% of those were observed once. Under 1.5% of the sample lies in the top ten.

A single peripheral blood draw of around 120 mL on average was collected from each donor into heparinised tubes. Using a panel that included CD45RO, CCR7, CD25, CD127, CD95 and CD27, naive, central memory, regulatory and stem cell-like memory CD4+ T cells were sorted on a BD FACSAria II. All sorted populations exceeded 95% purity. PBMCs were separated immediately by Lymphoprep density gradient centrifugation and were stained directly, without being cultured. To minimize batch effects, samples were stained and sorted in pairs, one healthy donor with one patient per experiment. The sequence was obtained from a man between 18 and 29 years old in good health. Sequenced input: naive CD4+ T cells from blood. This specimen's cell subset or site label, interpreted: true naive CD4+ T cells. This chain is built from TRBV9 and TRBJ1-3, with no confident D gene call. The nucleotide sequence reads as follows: TGTGCCAGCAGCGTAGGACAAAATGGAAACACCATATATTTT. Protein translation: CASSVGQNGNTIYF.